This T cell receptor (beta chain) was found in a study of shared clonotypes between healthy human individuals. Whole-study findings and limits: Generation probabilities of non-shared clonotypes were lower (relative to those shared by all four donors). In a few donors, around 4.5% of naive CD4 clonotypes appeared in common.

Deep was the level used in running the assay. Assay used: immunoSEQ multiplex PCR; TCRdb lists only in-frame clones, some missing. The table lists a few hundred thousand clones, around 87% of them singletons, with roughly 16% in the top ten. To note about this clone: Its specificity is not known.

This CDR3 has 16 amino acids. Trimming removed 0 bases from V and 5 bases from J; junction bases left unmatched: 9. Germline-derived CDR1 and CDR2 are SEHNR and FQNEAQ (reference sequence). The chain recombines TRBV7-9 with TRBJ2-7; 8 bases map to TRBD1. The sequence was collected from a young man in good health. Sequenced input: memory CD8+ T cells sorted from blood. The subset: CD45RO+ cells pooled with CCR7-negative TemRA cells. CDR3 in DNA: TGTGCCAGCAGCTTAGCTCTAGGACAGGGTCCCGACGAGCAGTACTTC. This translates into CASSLALGQGPDEQYF.